This T cell receptor (beta chain) is drawn from a study of blood T cell repertoires in COVID-19 (dated by TCRdb to 2018 to 2021). Turning to the overall study: Samples from collaborators originated in the United States, Italy and Spain and spanned both the acute and convalescent phases of COVID-19. Subjects who had been exposed to COVID-19, were actively infected with it, or had recovered from it provided the deeply sampled blood TCRbeta repertoires that made up the dataset. A freely available public database, intended as a resource for researchers studying the immune response to SARS-CoV-2, is where the repertoires were released. Sample metadata almost always included a de-identified subject ID, COVID-19 status, age in years and sex. Where available, HLA class I and class II types were taken from metadata supplied by the sample provider and were not determined by assay-based typing. The samples were drawn from the first 160 participants of the ongoing ImmuneRACE study and from over 950 subjects provided by 6 global collaborators. The material from the prospective study consisted of cDNA or gDNA derived from T cells, B-cell-depleted T cells, or PBMCs.

V trim: 8 bases; J trim: 6 bases; unmatched bases: 8. The CDR3 numbers 15 residues from cysteine through phenylalanine. The sequence is cut down to CDR3 DNA, 45 bases in frame from base 1. The germline V gene provides CDR1 SNHLY and CDR2 FYNNEI. The immunoSEQ Assay, a bias-controlled multiplex PCR, was used to amplify TCRbeta CDR3 regions from genomic DNA. The original methods were these. The number of nucleated cells in each sample was estimated from the amplification of reference gene primers within the assay. Sequence reads were collapsed and filtered to measure the absolute abundance of every unique TCRbeta CDR3 rearrangement. Productive Simpson clonality was computed per sample as the square root of Simpson's diversity index over productive rearrangements. Here the immuneACCESS table is served through TCRdb, limited to in-frame sequences with V and J called. Missing clones are a known gap in these copies; in checked studies unresolved V genes cover under half, and the rest lacks a known reason. The V and J calls and the clone size are those of that table, but D and trimming were determined from the DNA. In all, the sample holds hundreds of thousands of clones, and roughly four fifths of those were seen once. About 8.9% of the sample lies in the top ten.

Details on this clone: Its antigen is still unknown. No much larger clone is present one base from it, and per-base qualities are unavailable.

Whole blood was collected in K2EDTA tubes by collaborating institutions according to the institutions' own protocols. For TCRbeta analysis, collaborators shipped samples in one of three forms: frozen whole blood, isolated PBMCs, or DNA extracted from either of those sample types. The research as a whole found: Clinical and demographic metadata were provided uncurated, with the amount varying by source and participant.

Material: peripheral blood. The chain is assembled from TRBV2 and TRBJ1-4; 11 bases in between match TRBD1. The source of this sequence is an elderly man with acute or convalescent COVID-19. The DNA sequence reads TGTGCCAGCGGCGGACAGGGGGCGCGGGATGAAAAACTGTTTTTT. This gives the protein CASGGQGARDEKLFF. When the CDR3 is completed using the reference TRBV2 and TRBJ1-4 genes on either side, the full variable domain is EPEVTQTPSHQVTQMGQEVILRCVPISNHLYFYWYRQILGQKVEFLVSFYNNEISEKSEIFDDQFSVERPDGSNFTLKIRSTKLEDSAMYFCASGGQGARDEKLFFGSGTQLSVL.